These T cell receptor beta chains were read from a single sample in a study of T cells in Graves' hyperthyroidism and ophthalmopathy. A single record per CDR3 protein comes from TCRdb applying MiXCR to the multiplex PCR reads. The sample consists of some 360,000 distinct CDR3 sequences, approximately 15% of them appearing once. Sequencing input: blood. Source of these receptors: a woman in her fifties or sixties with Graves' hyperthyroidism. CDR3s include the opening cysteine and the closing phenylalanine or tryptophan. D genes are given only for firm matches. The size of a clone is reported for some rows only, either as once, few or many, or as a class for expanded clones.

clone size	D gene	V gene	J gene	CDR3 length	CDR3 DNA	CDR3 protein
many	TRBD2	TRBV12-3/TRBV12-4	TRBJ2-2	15	TGTGCCGGCAGGACTAGCGGGAGGGATGGCGGGGAGCTGTTTTTT	CAGRTSGRDGGELFF
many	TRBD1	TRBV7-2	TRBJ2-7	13	TGTGCCAGCAGCAGGGGGCCGGAAAACGAGCAGTACTTC	CASSRGPENEQYF
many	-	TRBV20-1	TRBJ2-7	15	TGCAGTGCTAGAGATCGAGCGGGCTACTCCTACGAGCAGTACTTC	CSARDRAGYSYEQYF
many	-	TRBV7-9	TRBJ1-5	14	TGTGCCAGCAGCAAGACAGTTTCAGATCAGCCCCAGCATTTT	CASSKTVSDQPQHF
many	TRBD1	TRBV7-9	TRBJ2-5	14	TGTGCCAGCAGCTTACAACAGGGGGCTGAGACCCAGTACTTC	CASSLQQGAETQYF
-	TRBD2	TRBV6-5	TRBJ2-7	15	TGTGCCAGCAGTTCCCTAGCGGGAGGGCCCACCGAGCAGTACTTC	CASSSLAGGPTEQYF
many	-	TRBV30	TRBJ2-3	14	TGTGCCTGGAGTGCTGGAACGGCGGCAGATACGCAGTATTTT	CAWSAGTAADTQYF
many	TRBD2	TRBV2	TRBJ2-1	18	TGTGCCAGCAGTGACAGGACTAGCGGTTCCCTTACCTACAATGAGCAGTTCTTC	CASSDRTSGSLTYNEQFF
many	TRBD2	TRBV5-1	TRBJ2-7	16	TGCGCCAGCAGCCCGGGGGGACTAGCGGGAGACTACGAGCAGTACTTC	CASSPGGLAGDYEQYF
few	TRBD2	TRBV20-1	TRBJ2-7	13	TGCAGTGCTAGAGAGGCTAGCGGTTACGAGCAGTACTTC	CSAREASGYEQYF
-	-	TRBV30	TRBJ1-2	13	TGTGCCTGGACCAGCCCCCACCCCTATGGCTACACCTTC	CAWTSPHPYGYTF
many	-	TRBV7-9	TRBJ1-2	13	TGTGCCAGCAGCGACCGGGACACTTATGGCTACACCTTC	CASSDRDTYGYTF
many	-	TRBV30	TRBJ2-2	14	TGTGCCTGGAGTGGCGGGTCGAACACCGGGGAGCTGTTTTTT	CAWSGGSNTGELFF
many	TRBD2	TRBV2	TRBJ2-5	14	TGTGCCAGCAACTCCGGGACTACACAAGAGACCCAGTACTTC	CASNSGTTQETQYF
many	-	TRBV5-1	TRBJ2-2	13	TGCGCCAGCAGCCAACAGGGAACCGGGGAGCTGTTTTTT	CASSQQGTGELFF
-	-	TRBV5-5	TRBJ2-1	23	TGTGCCAGCAGCTTCCGGGACAGGACCCACCTTGGATTCCTAGCGGGCACCTACAATGAGCAGTTCTTC	CASSFRDRTHLGFLAGTYNEQFF
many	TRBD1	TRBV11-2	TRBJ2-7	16	TGTGCCAGCAGCTTATTTTTCCCGGGACAGGGCTACGAGCAGTACTTC	CASSLFFPGQGYEQYF
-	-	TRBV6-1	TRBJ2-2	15	TGTGCCAGCGCGTTTACGGCCGCGAACACCGGGGAGCTGTTTTTT	CASAFTAANTGELFF
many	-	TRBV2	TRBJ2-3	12	TGTGCCAGCGCTAAAAGGACAGATACGCAGTATTTT	CASAKRTDTQYF
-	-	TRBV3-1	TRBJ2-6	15	TGTGCCAGCAGCCAAGTGTCGGTTGGGGCCAACGTCCTGACTTTC	CASSQVSVGANVLTF
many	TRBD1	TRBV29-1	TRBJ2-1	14	TGCAGCGGTAACCGGGACAGGGGATTCGATGAGCAGTTCTTC	CSGNRDRGFDEQFF
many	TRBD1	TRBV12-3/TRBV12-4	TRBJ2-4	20	TGTGCCAGCAGTCCTACGAGGGACAGGGGGTTTACCCTAGCCAAAAACATTCAGTACTTC	CASSPTRDRGFTLAKNIQYF
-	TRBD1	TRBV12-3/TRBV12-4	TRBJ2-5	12	TGTGCCAGCGCTGGGACAGGGGAGACCCAGTACTTC	CASAGTGETQYF
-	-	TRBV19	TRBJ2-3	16	TGTGCCAGTATCGCGACTGGCGGGGCCAGCGCAGATACGCAGTATTTT	CASIATGGASADTQYF
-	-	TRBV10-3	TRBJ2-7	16	TGTGCCATCAGTCACCCTCCCTTGGGGATCTCCTACGAGCAGTACTTC	CAISHPPLGISYEQYF
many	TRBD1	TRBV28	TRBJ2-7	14	TGTGCCAGCAGGACAGGGGTTTGGTCCTACGAGCAGTACTTC	CASRTGVWSYEQYF
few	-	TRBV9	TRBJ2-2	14	TGTGCCAGCAGCGTAAACTCGAACACCGGGGAGCTGTTTTTT	CASSVNSNTGELFF
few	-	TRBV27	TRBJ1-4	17	TGTGCCAGCAGTTTGAATTTTCTACGGAGTCCTAATGAAAAACTGTTTTTT	CASSLNFLRSPNEKLFF
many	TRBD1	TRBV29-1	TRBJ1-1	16	TGCAGCGTTGAACCCCTACAGGGGGCGAGGTGGACTGAAGCTTTCTTT	CSVEPLQGARWTEAFF
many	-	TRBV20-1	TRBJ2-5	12	TGCAGTGCTTACAGGGGGGGAGAGACCCAGTACTTC	CSAYRGGETQYF
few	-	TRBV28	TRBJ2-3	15	TGTGCCAGCAGTTCGTTGCGACAGGCCCCCACGGCGCAGTATTTT	CASSSLRQAPTAQYF
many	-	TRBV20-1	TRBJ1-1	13	TGCAGTGCTAGACCGGACGGGAACACTGAAGCTTTCTTT	CSARPDGNTEAFF
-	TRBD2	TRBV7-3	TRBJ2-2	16	TGTGCCAGCAGTACATTCCAGCGGGAGGGCACCGGGGAGCTGTTTTTT	CASSTFQREGTGELFF
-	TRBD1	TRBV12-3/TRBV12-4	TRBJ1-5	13	TGTGCCAGCAGGCTACAGGGGAGGGAGCCCCAGCATTTT	CASRLQGREPQHF
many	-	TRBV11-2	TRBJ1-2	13	TGTGCCAGCAGCTCGCAGCCCAGGGATGGCTACACCTTC	CASSSQPRDGYTF
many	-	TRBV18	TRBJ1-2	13	TGTGCCAGCTCGCGATCAGGGTCCTCTGGCTACACCTTC	CASSRSGSSGYTF
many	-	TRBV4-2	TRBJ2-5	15	TGTGCCAGCAGCCAGGAGGGAAGCGGACAAGAGACCCAGTACTTC	CASSQEGSGQETQYF
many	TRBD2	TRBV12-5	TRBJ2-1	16	TGTGCTAGTGGTTTGGTACAGGCGGGGGCCTACAATGAGCAGTTCTTC	CASGLVQAGAYNEQFF
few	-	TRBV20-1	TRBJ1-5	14	TGCAGTGTAACCTCGACAGGAAGCAATCAGCCCCAGCATTTT	CSVTSTGSNQPQHF
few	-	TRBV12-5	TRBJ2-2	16	TGTGCTAGTGGTTTGCCACCAGATTGGAACACCGGGGAGCTGTTTTTT	CASGLPPDWNTGELFF
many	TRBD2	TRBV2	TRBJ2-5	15	TGTGCCAGCAGTGAAGAGACTAGCGGGATGGAGACCCAGTACTTC	CASSEETSGMETQYF
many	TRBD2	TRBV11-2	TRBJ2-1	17	TGTGCCAGCAGCCCCACCGGGACTAGCGGGGTCTACAATGAGCAGTTCTTC	CASSPTGTSGVYNEQFF